The next 6 T cell receptor beta chains were all read from a single sample in a study of early T cells in non-severe SARS-CoV-2 infection. TCRdb analysed the 5' RACE reads with MiXCR anew, one entry per CDR3 protein. The table includes fewer than 85,000 distinct CDR3 sequences, roughly 13% detected once. Sequenced: whole blood. The receptor source for this set is an adult who was a healthcare worker with PCR-confirmed SARS-CoV-2 infection or an uninfected control (not recorded which).

This clonotype was counted only a few times. V usage is TRBV29-1 and J usage is TRBJ2-6; a possible D gene is TRBD1 (6 bases). CDR3 size: 17 residues. The germline CDR1 and CDR2 sequences are SQVTM and ANQGSEA. V was clipped by 7 bases and J by 4 bases, with 23 bases between them. Written as DNA, the CDR3 is TGCAGCGCCCGCTTCAAGGGGGTCTCGGCCGGGGCCAACGTCCTGACTTTC. It translates to CSARFKGVSAGANVLTF. The whole variable domain, remainder taken from reference TRBV29-1 and TRBJ2-6, is SAVISQKPSRDICQRGTSLTIQCQVDSQVTMMFWYRQQPGQSLTLIATANQGSEATYESGFVIDKFPISRPNLTFSTLTVSNMSPEDSSIYLCSARFKGVSAGANVLTFGAGSRLTVL.

This clonotype was seen at least ten times. The chain employs TRBV10-2 and TRBJ2-1; D may be TRBD1 (6 bases). The germline gives CDR1 WSHSY, CDR2 SAAADI. The CDR3 sequence is 15 residues long. V was clipped by 8 bases and J by 0 bases, with 14 bases between them. This CDR3 reads CASEGRGGSYNEQFF. The DNA for the CDR3 is TGCGCCAGCGAGGGCAGGGGTGGCTCCTACAATGAGCAGTTCTTC.

The chain joins TRBV10-3 to TRBJ2-7; TRBD1 agrees at 7 bases. The CDR3 has 11 residues. Germline CDR1 is ENHRY and CDR2 is SYGVKD. CDR3 sequence: CTTRQGDEQYF. The DNA for the CDR3 is TGTACCACTAGACAGGGAGACGAGCAGTACTTC.

This clonotype was detected many times. The chain uses TRBV5-1 and TRBJ1-2, with no clear D. CDR1 is SGHRS, CDR2 YFSETQ, per germline. V was clipped by 4 bases and J by 4 bases, with 14 bases between them. This CDR3 contains 14 residues. The CDR3 DNA reads as TGCGCCAGCAGCCCGGATGGGGTGAGCTATGGCTACACCTTC. Translation gives CASSPDGVSYGYTF.

This clonotype has only a few counts. The chain has TRBV6-5 and TRBJ2-7, with a tentative D call TRBD2 (5 bases). The germline V gene encodes CDR1 MNHEY and CDR2 SVGAGI. This CDR3 comprises 14 residues. The V gene lost 3 bases and the J gene lost 4 bases, with 13 bases spanning the gap. CDR3 in DNA: TGTGCCAGCAGTTATGGCGATGGCGGGTACGAGCAGTACTTC. Translation: CASSYGDGGYEQYF.

The J gene is TRBJ2-1, the V gene TRBV5-1; D is uncertain. The length of the CDR3 is 14 residues. Germline V gene sequence: CDR1 SGHRS, CDR2 YFSETQ. The V end was cut by 1 base, the J end by 6 bases, with 11 bases between. Here the CDR3 reads CASSLSSRVNEQFF. The CDR3 nucleotides read TGCGCCAGCAGCTTGTCTAGTCGTGTCAATGAGCAGTTCTTC.